This T cell receptor (beta chain) is drawn from a study of T cell responses to AZD1222 COVID-19 vaccine. Study observations and caveats: The study reported that nearly half of spike-specific TCRs target unmutated variant regions. An increase in Spike-specific TCR breadth and depth was observed after two AZD1222 doses. The study found vaccine-associated CD4 TCRs spanning spike, dominant at 160-218 and 743-854. Clonal diversity was possibly underestimated; the donors were predominantly white British and more often female.

V was cut by 4 bases and J by 5 bases, with 21 bases left in between. CDR1 and CDR2 from the germline V gene are LGHNA and YSLEER. The CDR3 consists of 17 residues. Some clones are missing from TCRdb's copy, which holds only in-frame ones; the method was immunoSEQ multiplex PCR. This sample has more than 100,000 clones, with 75% to 90% found just once. This clone has a single count. Its antigen is unknown. The V call is TRBV4-3, the J call TRBJ1-5; TRBD1 is a possible D gene (5 bases). The receptor comes from an adult in good health. The starting material was peripheral blood, obtained on day 0 of AZD1222 vaccination. In nucleotides, the CDR3 is TGCGCCAGCAGCCCGCAGCCCTGGGGCATAAGCGATCAGCCCCAGCATTTT. Its translation: CASSPQPWGISDQPQHF.